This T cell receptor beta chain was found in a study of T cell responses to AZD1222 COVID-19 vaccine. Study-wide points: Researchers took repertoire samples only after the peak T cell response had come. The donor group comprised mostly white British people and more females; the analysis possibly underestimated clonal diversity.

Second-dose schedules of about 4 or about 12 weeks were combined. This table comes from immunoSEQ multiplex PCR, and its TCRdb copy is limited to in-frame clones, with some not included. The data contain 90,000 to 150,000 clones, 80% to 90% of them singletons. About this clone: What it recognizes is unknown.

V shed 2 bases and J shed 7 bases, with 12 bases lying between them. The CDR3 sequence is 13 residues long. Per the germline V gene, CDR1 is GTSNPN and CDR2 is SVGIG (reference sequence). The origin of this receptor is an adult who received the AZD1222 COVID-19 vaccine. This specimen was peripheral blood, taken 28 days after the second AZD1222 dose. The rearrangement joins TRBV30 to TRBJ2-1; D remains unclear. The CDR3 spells CAWSTRLWNEQFF. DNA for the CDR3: TGTGCCTGGAGTACACGCCTTTGGAATGAGCAGTTCTTC.